The T cell receptor beta chain described here comes from a study of HIV-infected patients and healthy controls. cDNA was made from approximately 0.55 ug RNA using alpha and beta constant primers. Alpha and beta chain libraries were made separately by chain-specific third strand synthesis with multiplexing indices. A single record per CDR3 protein comes from TCRdb applying MiXCR to the 5' RACE reads. The repertoire consists of some 8,500 distinct CDR3 sequences, with approximately 7.9% occurring once and the leading ten covering 30% to 40%. The CDR3 extends over 15 amino acids. Trimming pared 6 bases from V and 1 base from J, leaving 18 bases between. Germline V lookup: CDR1 DFQATT, CDR2 SNEGSKA (reference sequence). No cell fractionation was done, so the repertoire covers all unsorted peripheral blood T cells.

This sequence joins TRBV20-1 and TRBJ2-5; D might be TRBD1 (5 bases). The sequencing here drew on blood, taken before antiretroviral therapy. The receptor was isolated from an adult with HIV infection. The donor label of this sample is uncertain. CDR3 amino acids: CSAPQGGVSQETQYF. The CDR3 DNA follows: TGCAGTGCCCCCCAGGGTGGGGTAAGCCAAGAGACCCAGTACTTC.